This T cell receptor (beta chain) was sequenced for a study of blood T cells in healthy people across ages. Looking at the study overall: Capture via template switching afforded approximately one barcoded beta molecule per two T cells. Broader study findings: Estimates of total diversity, which came from one million sequenced T cells, were considered to be underestimates.

The germline V gene encodes CDR1 MNHNS and CDR2 SASEGT. J gave up 1 base and V 6 bases, and 9 bases lay outside the gene matches. The CDR3 has 16 amino acids. Samples each yielded at least 5.5 micrograms of total RNA. For this clonotype: The target antigen is unknown.

Using a J-beta primer mix together with a sample-barcoded 5' primer, a second PCR was run for about 7 to 12 cycles. TCRdb reprocessed the 5' RACE reads with MiXCR, giving one entry per CDR3 protein. The sample consists of about 830,000 distinct CDR3 sequences, nearly 60% of them appearing once. Sequencing was carried out using blood. The source is a man aged 30 to 39 in good health. The V and J genes are TRBV6-1 and TRBJ2-7; 10 nucleotides line up with TRBD1. The CDR3 region is CASSRETGGDSYEQYF. The DNA of the CDR3 is TGTGCCAGCAGCCGTGAGACAGGGGGCGATTCCTACGAGCAGTACTTC.